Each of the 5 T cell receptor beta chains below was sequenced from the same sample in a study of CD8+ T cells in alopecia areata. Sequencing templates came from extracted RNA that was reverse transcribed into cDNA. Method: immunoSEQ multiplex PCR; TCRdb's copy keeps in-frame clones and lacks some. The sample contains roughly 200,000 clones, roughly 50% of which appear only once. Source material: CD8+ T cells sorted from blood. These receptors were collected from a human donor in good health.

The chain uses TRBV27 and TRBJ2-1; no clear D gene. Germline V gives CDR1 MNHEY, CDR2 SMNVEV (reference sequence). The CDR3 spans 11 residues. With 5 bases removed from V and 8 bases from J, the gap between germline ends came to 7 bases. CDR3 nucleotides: TGTGCCAGCAGTCGTAATGATGAGCAGTTCTTC. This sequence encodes CASSRNDEQFF.

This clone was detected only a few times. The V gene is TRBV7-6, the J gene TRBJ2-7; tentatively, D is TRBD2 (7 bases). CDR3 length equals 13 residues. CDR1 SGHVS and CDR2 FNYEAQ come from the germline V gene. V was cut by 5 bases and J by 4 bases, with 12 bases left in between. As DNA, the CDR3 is TGTGCCAGCAGCGACGGGGGGCCGTACGAGCAGTACTTC. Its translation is CASSDGGPYEQYF.

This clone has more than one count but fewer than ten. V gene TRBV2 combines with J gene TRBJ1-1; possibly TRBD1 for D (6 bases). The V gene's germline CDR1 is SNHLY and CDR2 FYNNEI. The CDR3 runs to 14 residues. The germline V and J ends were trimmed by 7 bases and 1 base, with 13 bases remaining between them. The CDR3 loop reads CASTSGRGNTEAFF. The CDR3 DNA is TGTGCCAGCACCTCGGGCAGGGGGAACACTGAAGCTTTCTTT. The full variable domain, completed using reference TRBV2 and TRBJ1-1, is EPEVTQTPSHQVTQMGQEVILRCVPISNHLYFYWYRQILGQKVEFLVSFYNNEISEKSEIFDDQFSVERPDGSNFTLKIRSTKLEDSAMYFCASTSGRGNTEAFFGQGTRLTVV.

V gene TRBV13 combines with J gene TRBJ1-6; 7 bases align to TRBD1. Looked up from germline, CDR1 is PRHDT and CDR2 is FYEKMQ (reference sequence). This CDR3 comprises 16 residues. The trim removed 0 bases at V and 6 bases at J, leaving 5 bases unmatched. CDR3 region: CASSLGARGPNSPLHF. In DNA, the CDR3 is TGTGCCAGCAGCTTAGGGGCGAGGGGGCCTAATTCACCCCTCCACTTT.

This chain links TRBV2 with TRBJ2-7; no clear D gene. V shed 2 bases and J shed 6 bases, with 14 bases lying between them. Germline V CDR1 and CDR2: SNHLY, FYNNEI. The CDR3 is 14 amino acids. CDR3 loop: CASSEPRRCLEQYF. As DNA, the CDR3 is TGTGCCAGCAGTGAACCCCGCAGATGTCTCGAGCAGTACTTC.